One and the same sample provided the 10 T cell receptor beta chains below, sequenced in a study of T cells in Graves' hyperthyroidism and ophthalmopathy. Amplification targeted TCR beta CDR3 regions from RNA transcripts. TCR CDR3 regions were first amplified by RT-PCR with HTBI primers. Each CDR3 protein gets one entry after TCRdb re-called the multiplex PCR reads with MiXCR. The sample holds around 380,000 distinct CDR3 sequences, roughly 13% seen once. Sample: blood. These receptors originate from a man aged 30 to 39 with Graves' hyperthyroidism that later progressed to Graves' ophthalmopathy.

This clonotype was found once. This chain connects TRBV7-9 to TRBJ1-1; D perhaps matches TRBD1 (5 bases). V gave up 4 bases and J gave up 0 bases, with 12 bases separating them. The CDR3 has 15 amino acids. Germline V CDR1 and CDR2: SEHNR, FQNEAQ (reference sequence). As DNA, the CDR3 is TGTGCCAGCAGCTCCCTGACAGCGCTGAACACTGAAGCTTTCTTT. Translation gives CASSSLTALNTEAFF.

This clonotype is a singleton in its sample. V and J are TRBV19 and TRBJ2-6; D might be TRBD1 (6 bases). Trimming stripped 5 bases from V and 1 base from J, with 21 bases between. The CDR3 extends over 19 amino acids. CDR1 and CDR2 (germline): LNHDA, SQIVND (reference sequence). CDR3 nucleotide sequence: TGTGCCAGTAGTCTACCGGGGACGACAGGTATATCTGGGGCCAACGTCCTGACTTTC. This translates into CASSLPGTTGISGANVLTF.

This clonotype was counted at least ten times. The CDR3 loop is CASSPEYDNYGYTF. The DNA for the CDR3 is TGTGCCAGCTCACCAGAGTACGATAACTATGGCTACACCTTC. This rearrangement joins TRBV18 to TRBJ1-2; D unresolved. Between the trimmed V and J ends, which lost 2 bases and 1 base, there was a span of 8 bases. From germline, CDR1 is KGHSH and CDR2 LQKENI. The CDR3 loop spans 14 amino acids. Together with reference TRBV18 and TRBJ1-2, the CDR3 gives the full variable domain: NAGVMQNPRHLVRRRGQEARLRCSPMKGHSHVYWYRQLPEEGLKFMVYLQKENIIDESGMPKERFSAEFPKEGPSILRIQQVVRGDSAAYFCASSPEYDNYGYTFGSGTRLTVV.

This clonotype appeared a few times. The chain employs TRBV20-1 and TRBJ1-3; D remains ambiguous. This CDR3 spans 15 amino acids. Between the trimmed V and J ends, which lost 0 bases and 0 bases, there was a span of 9 bases. Germline lookup yields CDR1 DFQATT and CDR2 SNEGSKA (reference sequence). The CDR3 reads CSAREPLSSGNTIYF. Here the CDR3 DNA reads TGCAGTGCTAGAGAACCCTTGAGCTCTGGAAACACCATATATTTT.

In the case of this clonotype: This may stem from a read error, because a much larger clone lies one nucleotide away. The chain links TRBV20-1 to TRBJ2-7, with D uncertain. There are 11 residues in the CDR3. The V end lost 2 bases, the J end lost 2 bases, and 4 bases lay between the germline ends. Germline lookup yields CDR1 DFQATT and CDR2 SNEGSKA (reference sequence). CDR3 residues: CSARRTYEQYF. CDR3 coding DNA: TGCAGTGCTAGAAGGACCTACGAGCAGTACTTC.

The chain carries TRBV6-1 and TRBJ1-6; D is unresolved. V lost 6 bases and J lost 8, with 17 bases in between. This CDR3 contains 15 residues. The germline gives CDR1 MNHNS, CDR2 SASEGT. The CDR3 DNA follows: TGTGCCAGCAGCGGAGGGAGGGCTGGGGATTCACCCCTCCACTTT. As protein: CASSGGRAGDSPLHF.

This clonotype was seen only once. The V gene is TRBV13, the J gene TRBJ2-1; tentative D call: TRBD2 (6 bases). The V end lost 3 bases, the J end lost 2 bases, and 11 bases lay between the germline ends. This CDR3 comprises 15 residues. Germline CDR1 and CDR2: PRHDT and FYEKMQ (reference sequence). This chain's CDR3 is CASSFGTSPYNEQFF. The CDR3, as DNA: TGTGCCAGCAGCTTCGGGACTTCGCCCTACAATGAGCAGTTCTTC.

Many counts were recorded for this clonotype. The chain joins TRBV7-9 to TRBJ2-5; the D gene is possibly TRBD2 (6 bases). Germline V gives CDR1 SEHNR, CDR2 FQNEAQ (reference sequence). V was clipped by 0 bases and J by 5 bases, with 7 bases between them. This CDR3 is built from 13 residues. In DNA, the CDR3 is TGTGCCAGCAGCTTAGCGGGGACTGAGACCCAGTACTTC. Translating it yields CASSLAGTETQYF. The full variable domain, with the rest looked up from reference TRBV7-9 and TRBJ2-5, is DTGVSQNPRHKITKRGQNVTFRCDPISEHNRLYWYRQTLGQGPEFLTYFQNEAQLEKSRLLSDRFSAERPKGSFSTLEIQRTEQGDSAMYLCASSLAGTETQYFGPGTRLLVL.

This chain uses TRBV4-1 with TRBJ1-6; possible D gene TRBD1, 6 bases. The V gene lost 4 bases and the J gene lost 1 base, with 20 bases spanning the gap. This CDR3 spans 19 amino acids. Germline values: CDR1 MGHRA, CDR2 YSYEKL. The DNA of the CDR3 is TGCGCCAGCAGCCCCCCACGGGGGGGGGGCCGATCCTATAATTCACCCCTCCACTTT. Translated, it gives CASSPPRGGGRSYNSPLHF.

The sample holds a few counts of this clonotype. The CDR3 sequence is CASSVDGADEKLFF. The CDR3 region has the DNA TGTGCCAGCAGCGTAGACGGGGCGGATGAAAAACTGTTTTTT. The V gene is TRBV9, the J gene TRBJ1-4, with D perhaps matching TRBD1 (5 bases). Trimming took 0 bases from V and 6 from J, leaving 9 bases between them. The germline gives CDR1 SGDLS, CDR2 YYNGEE. This CDR3 region has 14 residues. The whole variable domain, filled in from reference TRBV9 and TRBJ1-4, reads DSGVTQTPKHLITATGQRVTLRCSPRSGDLSVYWYQQSLDQGLQFLIQYYNGEERAKGNILERFSAQQFPDLHSELNLSSLELGDSALYFCASSVDGADEKLFFGSGTQLSVL.